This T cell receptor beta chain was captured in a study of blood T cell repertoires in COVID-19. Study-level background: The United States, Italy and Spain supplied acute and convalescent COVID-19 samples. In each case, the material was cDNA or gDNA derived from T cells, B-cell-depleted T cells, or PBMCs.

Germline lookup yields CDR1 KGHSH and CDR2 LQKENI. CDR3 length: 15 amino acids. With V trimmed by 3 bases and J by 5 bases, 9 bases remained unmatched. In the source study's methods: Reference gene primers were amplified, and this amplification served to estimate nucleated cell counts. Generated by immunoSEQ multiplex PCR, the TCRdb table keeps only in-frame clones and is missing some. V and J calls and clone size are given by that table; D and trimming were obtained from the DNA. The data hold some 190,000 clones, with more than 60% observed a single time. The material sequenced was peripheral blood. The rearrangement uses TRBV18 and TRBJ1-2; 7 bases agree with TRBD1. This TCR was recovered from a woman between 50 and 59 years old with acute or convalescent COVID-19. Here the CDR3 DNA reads TGTGCCAGCTCACCTATGGAGACAGGGTCTTATGGCTACACCTTC. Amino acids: CASSPMETGSYGYTF.